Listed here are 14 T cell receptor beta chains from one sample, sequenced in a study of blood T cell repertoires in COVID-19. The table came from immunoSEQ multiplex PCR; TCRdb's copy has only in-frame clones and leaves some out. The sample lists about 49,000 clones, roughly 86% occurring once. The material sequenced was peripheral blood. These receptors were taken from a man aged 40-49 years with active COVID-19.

CDR3 sequence reads: CASSFNSYGEQFF. CDR3 sequence (DNA): TGTGCCAGCAGCTTTAACAGTTATGGTGAGCAGTTCTTC. The chain couples TRBV7-3 to TRBJ2-1, with D unclear. CDR3 length: 13 residues. V was clipped by 3 bases and J by 9 bases, with 12 bases between them. CDR1 is SGHTA and CDR2 is FQGTGA in the germline V gene.

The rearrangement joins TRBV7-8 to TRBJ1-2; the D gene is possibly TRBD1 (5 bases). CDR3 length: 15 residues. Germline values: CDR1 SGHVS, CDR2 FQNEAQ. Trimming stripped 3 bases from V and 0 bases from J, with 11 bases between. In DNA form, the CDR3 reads TGTGCCAGCAGCTTCGGACCAGGGACTAACTATGGCTACACCTTC. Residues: CASSFGPGTNYGYTF.

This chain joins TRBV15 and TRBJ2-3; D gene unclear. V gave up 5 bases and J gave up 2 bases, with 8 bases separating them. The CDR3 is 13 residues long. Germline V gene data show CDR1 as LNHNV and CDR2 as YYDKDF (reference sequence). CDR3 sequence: CATSSQITDTQYF. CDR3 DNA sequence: TGTGCCACCAGCTCCCAGATCACAGATACGCAGTATTTT.

CDR3 sequence reads: CASTSGTGRDEQFF. In DNA, the CDR3 is TGTGCCAGCACTTCCGGGACAGGGAGGGATGAGCAGTTCTTC. This chain connects TRBV28 to TRBJ2-1, with TRBD1 identical over 9 bases. CDR1 is MDHEN, CDR2 SYDVKM, per germline. The CDR3 is made up of 14 amino acids. V lost 7 bases and J lost 8; bases outside the gene matches: 9.

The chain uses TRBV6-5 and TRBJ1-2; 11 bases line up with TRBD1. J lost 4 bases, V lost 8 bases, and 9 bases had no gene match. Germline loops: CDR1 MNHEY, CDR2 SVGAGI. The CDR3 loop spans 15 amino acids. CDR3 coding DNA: TGTGCCAGCTCACGAGGGACAGGGGGAATCTATGGCTACACCTTC. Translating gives CASSRGTGGIYGYTF.

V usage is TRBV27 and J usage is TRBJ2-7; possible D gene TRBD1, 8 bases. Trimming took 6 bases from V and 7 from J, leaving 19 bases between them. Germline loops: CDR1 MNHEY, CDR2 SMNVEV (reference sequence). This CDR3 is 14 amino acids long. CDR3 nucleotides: TGTGCCAGCAGATTTTCAGGGGGCGGGAGAGAGCAGTACTTC. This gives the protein CASRFSGGGREQYF.

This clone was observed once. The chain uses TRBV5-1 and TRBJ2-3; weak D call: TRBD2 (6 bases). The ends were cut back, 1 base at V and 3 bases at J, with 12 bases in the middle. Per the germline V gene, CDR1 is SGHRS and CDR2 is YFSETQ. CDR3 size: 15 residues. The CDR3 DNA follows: TGCGCCAGCAGCTTGAACGGGAGAGGAACAGATACGCAGTATTTT. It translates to CASSLNGRGTDTQYF.

DNA of the CDR3: TGTGCCTGGAGTCTTCCCTGGACAGGGTATAGCTATGGCTACACCTTC. Its translation is CAWSLPWTGYSYGYTF. V and J are TRBV30 and TRBJ1-2, with 8 bases identical to TRBD1. The CDR3 totals 16 residues. Germline V lookup: CDR1 GTSNPN, CDR2 SVGIG (reference sequence). With V trimmed by 2 bases and J by 4 bases, 12 bases remained unmatched.

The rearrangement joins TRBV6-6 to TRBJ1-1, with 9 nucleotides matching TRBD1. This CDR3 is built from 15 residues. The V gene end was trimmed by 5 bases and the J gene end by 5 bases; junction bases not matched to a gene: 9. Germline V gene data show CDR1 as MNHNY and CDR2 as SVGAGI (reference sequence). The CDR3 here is CASSTTGGEETEAFF. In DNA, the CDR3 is TGTGCCAGCAGTACAACAGGGGGCGAGGAAACTGAAGCTTTCTTT.

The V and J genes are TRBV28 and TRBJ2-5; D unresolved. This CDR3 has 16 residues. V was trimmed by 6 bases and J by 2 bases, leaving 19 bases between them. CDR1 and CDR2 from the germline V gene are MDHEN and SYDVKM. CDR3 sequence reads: CASRQIPKTRQETQYF. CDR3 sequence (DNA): TGTGCCAGCAGACAGATACCGAAGACACGACAAGAGACCCAGTACTTC.

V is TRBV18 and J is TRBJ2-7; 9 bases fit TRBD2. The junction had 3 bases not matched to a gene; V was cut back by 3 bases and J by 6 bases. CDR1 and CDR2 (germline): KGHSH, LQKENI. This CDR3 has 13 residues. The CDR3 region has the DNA TGTGCCAGCTCACCCTTACTAGCGGGCGAGCAGTACTTC. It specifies CASSPLLAGEQYF.

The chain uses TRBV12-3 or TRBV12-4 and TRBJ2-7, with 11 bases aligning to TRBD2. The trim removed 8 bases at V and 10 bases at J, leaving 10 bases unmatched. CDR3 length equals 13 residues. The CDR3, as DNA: TGTGCCAGCTCCGGGACTAGCGGACTAGCTCAGTACTTC. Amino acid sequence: CASSGTSGLAQYF.

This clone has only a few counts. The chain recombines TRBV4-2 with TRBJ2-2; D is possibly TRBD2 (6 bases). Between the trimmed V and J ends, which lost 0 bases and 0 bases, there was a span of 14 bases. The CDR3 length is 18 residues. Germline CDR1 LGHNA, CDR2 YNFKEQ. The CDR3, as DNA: TGTGCCAGCAGCCAAGATGGGATAAGCGGGTCGAACACCGGGGAGCTGTTTTTT. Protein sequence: CASSQDGISGSNTGELFF.

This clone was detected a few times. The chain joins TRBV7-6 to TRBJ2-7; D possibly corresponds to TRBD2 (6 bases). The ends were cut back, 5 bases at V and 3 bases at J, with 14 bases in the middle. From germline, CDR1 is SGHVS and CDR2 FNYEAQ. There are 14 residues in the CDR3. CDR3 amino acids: CASSPMAGGYEQYF. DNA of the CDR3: TGTGCCAGCAGCCCGATGGCCGGGGGCTACGAGCAGTACTTC.